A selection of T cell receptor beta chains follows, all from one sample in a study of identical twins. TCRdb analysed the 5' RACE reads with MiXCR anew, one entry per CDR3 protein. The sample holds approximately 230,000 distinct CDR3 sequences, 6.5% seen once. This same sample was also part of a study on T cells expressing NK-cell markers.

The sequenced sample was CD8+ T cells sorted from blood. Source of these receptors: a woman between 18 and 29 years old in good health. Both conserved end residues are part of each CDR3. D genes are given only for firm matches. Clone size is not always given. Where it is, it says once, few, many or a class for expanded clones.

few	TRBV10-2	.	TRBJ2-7	CASAPRAPYEQYF	TGCGCCAGCGCCCCCAGGGCCCCCTACGAGCAGTACTTC
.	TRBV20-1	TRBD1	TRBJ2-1	CSARDIGATGGAYNEQFF	TGCAGTGCTAGAGATATTGGAGCGACAGGGGGCGCCTACAATGAGCAGTTCTTC
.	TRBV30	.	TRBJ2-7	CAWSLGGTAYEQYF	TGTGCCTGGAGTCTGGGCGGGACAGCCTACGAGCAGTACTTC
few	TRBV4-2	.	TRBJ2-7	CASSQEVQYEQYF	TGTGCCAGCAGCCAAGAGGTCCAATACGAGCAGTACTTC
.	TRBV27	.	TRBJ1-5	CAAGGQPQHF	TGTGCCGCCGGCGGCCAGCCCCAGCATTTT
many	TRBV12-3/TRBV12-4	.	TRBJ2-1	CASSLVGSWNEQFF	TGTGCCAGCAGTTTAGTGGGCTCTTGGAATGAGCAGTTCTTC
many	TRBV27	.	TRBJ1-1	CASSLGGPNTEAFF	TGTGCCAGCAGTTTAGGGGGGCCGAACACTGAAGCTTTCTTT
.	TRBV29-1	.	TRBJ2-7	CSVVGVLYEQYF	TGCAGCGTCGTGGGGGTTTTGTACGAGCAGTACTTC
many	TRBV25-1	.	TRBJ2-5	CASSDLQETQYF	TGTGCCAGCAGTGACCTTCAAGAGACCCAGTACTTC
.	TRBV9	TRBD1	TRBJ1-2	CASETGGRYGYTF	TGTGCCAGCGAGACAGGGGGTCGGTATGGCTACACCTTC
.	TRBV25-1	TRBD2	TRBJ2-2	CASSDQLAGGLTLFAGELFF	TGTGCCAGCAGTGATCAACTAGCGGGAGGCTTGACGCTCTTCGCCGGGGAGCTGTTTTTT
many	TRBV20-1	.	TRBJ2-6	CSARKGSGANVLTF	TGCAGTGCTAGAAAGGGCTCTGGGGCCAACGTCCTGACTTTC
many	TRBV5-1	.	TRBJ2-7	CASSLTAENYEQYF	TGCGCCAGCAGCTTAACTGCGGAGAACTACGAGCAGTACTTC